The 6 T cell receptor beta chains below come from one sample, sequenced in a study of cytomegalovirus exposure and HLA in healthy donors. The study ran its PCR with 60 Vbeta and 13 Jbeta primers. Profiled with immunoSEQ multiplex PCR; TCRdb holds only in-frame clones, not every one. The sample records approximately 160,000 clones, 60% to 80% being singletons. What was sequenced was PBMCs. Receptors were obtained from a male donor in good health and CMV-seronegative.

This chain uses TRBV28 with TRBJ1-4; 7 bases fit TRBD1. The V gene end was trimmed by 6 bases and the J gene end by 2 bases; junction bases not matched to a gene: 3. The CDR3 loop spans 14 amino acids. Germline values: CDR1 MDHEN, CDR2 SYDVKM. In DNA form, the CDR3 reads TGTGCCAGCAGCCGACAGGGTACTAATGAAAAACTGTTTTTT. It yields the protein CASSRQGTNEKLFF.

This clone has just a few counts. The chain is built from TRBV6-1 and TRBJ1-1; D not resolved. The CDR3 covers 13 residues. V was trimmed by 4 bases and J by 3 bases, leaving 9 bases between them. Germline CDR1 is MNHNS and CDR2 is SASEGT. In DNA form, the CDR3 reads TGTGCCAGCAGTGCCCACGGGGACACTGAAGCTTTCTTT. Its protein product is CASSAHGDTEAFF.

The J gene is TRBJ1-5, the V gene TRBV7-2, with unresolved D. Trimming stripped 5 bases from V and 2 bases from J, with 13 bases between. Germline lookup yields CDR1 SGHTA and CDR2 FQGNSA. The CDR3 runs to 15 residues. CDR3 DNA: TGTGCCAGCAGCACCCAAGCGATCGGCAATCAGCCCCAGCATTTT. Protein sequence: CASSTQAIGNQPQHF.

The chain has TRBV6-4 and TRBJ2-3; TRBD2 matches 8 bases. The germline V gene encodes CDR1 MRHNA and CDR2 SNTAGT. The CDR3 is 15 residues long. V shed 0 bases and J 6 bases; nucleotides not matched to a gene: 5. The CDR3 spells CASSDSNGGADTQYF. The DNA of the CDR3 is TGTGCCAGCAGTGACTCGAACGGGGGGGCCGATACGCAGTATTTT.

J is TRBJ2-7 and V is TRBV5-4; 11 nucleotides line up with TRBD1. The CDR3 runs to 15 residues. The V segment lost 5 bases and the J segment 6 bases; nucleotides outside the gene matches: 10. Per the germline V gene, CDR1 is SGHNT and CDR2 is YYREEE (reference sequence). The CDR3: CASSQGRTGGPEQYF. The CDR3, as DNA: TGTGCCAGCAGTCAGGGAAGGACAGGGGGCCCCGAGCAGTACTTC.

The chain is built from TRBV6-1 and TRBJ1-2; no firm D call. This CDR3 region has 14 residues. Between the trimmed V and J ends, which lost 0 bases and 4 bases, there was a span of 9 bases. The V gene's germline CDR1 is MNHNS and CDR2 SASEGT. The CDR3 DNA reads as TGTGCCAGCAGTGAAGCCGGCAGGCCCTATGGCTACACCTTC. It encodes CASSEAGRPYGYTF.